The 7 T cell receptor beta chains reported below all come from one sample, sequenced in a study of T cell responses to AZD1222 COVID-19 vaccine. Profiled with immunoSEQ multiplex PCR; TCRdb holds only in-frame clones, not every one. The sample consists of approximately 140,000 clones, approximately 90% of them appearing once. The material sequenced was peripheral blood, taken 28 days after the second AZD1222 dose. These receptors all stem from an adult who received the AZD1222 COVID-19 vaccine.

The chain has TRBV12-3 or TRBV12-4 and TRBJ2-7, with unresolved D. The V and J ends lost 5 bases and 3 bases respectively, with 5 bases between them. The CDR3 loop spans 11 amino acids. The CDR3 DNA sequence: TGTGCCAGCAGTCAGGACTACGAGCAGTACTTC. Amino acids: CASSQDYEQYF.

The chain links TRBV5-1 to TRBJ2-7; 8 nucleotides match TRBD2. The CDR3 runs 15 residues. With V trimmed by 0 bases and J by 3 bases, 5 bases remained unmatched. Germline V gene data show CDR1 as SGHRS and CDR2 as YFSETQ. CDR3 residues: CASSLDAGGFYEQYF. CDR3 nucleotide sequence: TGCGCCAGCAGCTTGGATGCGGGGGGATTCTACGAGCAGTACTTC.

This rearrangement joins TRBV6-5 to TRBJ2-5; D gene ambiguous. CDR3 size: 13 residues. V was trimmed by 6 bases and J by 7 bases, leaving 15 bases between them. Germline V gene sequence: CDR1 MNHEY, CDR2 SVGAGI. CDR3 residues: CASSQLRARTQYF. The CDR3 coding sequence is TGTGCCAGCAGCCAGTTACGGGCAAGGACCCAGTACTTC.

The gene calls are TRBV12-5 and TRBJ1-5; D is perhaps TRBD1 (6 bases). Per germline, CDR1 LGHNT and CDR2 FRNRAP. This CDR3 has 16 residues. Trimming left V 5 bases short and J 4 bases short, with 18 bases between. The CDR3 DNA is TGTGCTAGTGGTCTACCTTCCGCGCAGGGGAATCAGCCCCAGCATTTT. It translates to CASGLPSAQGNQPQHF.

This rearrangement joins TRBV6-5 to TRBJ1-5, with D uncertain. The germline CDR1 and CDR2 sequences are MNHEY and SVGAGI. Trimming removed 7 bases at V and 5 bases at J, with 15 bases between. The CDR3 is made up of 14 amino acids. CDR3 nucleotides: TGTGCCAGCATTGGGGTCTCTGGCTATCAGCCCCAGCATTTT. It encodes CASIGVSGYQPQHF.

The rearrangement links TRBV4-2 to TRBJ2-3; 12 bases are shared with TRBD2. CDR3 length: 17 residues. CDR1 and CDR2 (germline): LGHNA, YNFKEQ. V lost 0 bases, J lost 6 bases, and 7 bases stayed unmatched. CDR3 coding DNA: TGTGCCAGCAGCCAAGATCTTGTCCTAGCGGGAGGGGATACGCAGTATTTT. It codes for CASSQDLVLAGGDTQYF.

The V and J genes are TRBV11-2 and TRBJ1-1, with unresolved D. Looked up from germline, CDR1 is SGHAT and CDR2 is FQNNGV. Trimming left V 4 bases short and J 7 bases short, with 13 bases between. The CDR3 extends over 13 amino acids. In DNA, the CDR3 is TGTGCCAGCAGCTCGGACGTTCCCTATGAAGCTTTCTTT. The encoded protein is CASSSDVPYEAFF.